The TCR beta chain described here comes from a study of tumor-infiltrating lymphocytes in oesophageal squamous cell carcinoma. TCRdb analysed the PCR reads with MiXCR anew, one entry per CDR3 protein. The table has 15,000 to 20,000 distinct CDR3 sequences, about 40% seen once. The junction had 3 bases not matched to a gene; V was cut back by 2 bases and J by 2 bases. The length of the CDR3 is 15 residues. Germline-derived CDR1 and CDR2 are KGHSH and LQKENI. This clonotype has a count of ten or more. The genes are TRBV18 and TRBJ1-2; 9 bases map to TRBD1. The source is a female donor with esophageal squamous cell carcinoma. The sequenced sample consisted of blood. The CDR3 here is CASSPSDRGNYGYTF. Written as DNA, the CDR3 is TGTGCCAGCTCACCATCTGACAGGGGGAACTATGGCTACACCTTC.